This entry lists 8 T cell receptor beta chains sequenced from one sample in a study of human T cells and chemical hapten exposure. From the RACE reads, TCRdb called clonotypes with MiXCR, one entry per CDR3 protein. The sample lists fewer than 80,000 distinct CDR3 sequences; about 10% were seen once. Time point of the sample: patch test 3, about 24 weeks after DPC sensitization. Stated treatment: therapeutic diphenylcyclopropenone sensitization with weekly scalp DPC. The sample was whole blood, taken in connection with sensitization to the hapten diphenylcyclopropenone (DPC). The receptor set was obtained from a woman aged 30 to 39 with alopecia areata. Some clones in this sample may be carry-over from other donors' samples.

This clonotype occurred many times. The CDR3 protein is CASSRYRDSNEQFF. The CDR3 nucleotides are TGCGCCAGCAGCCGATACCGGGACTCCAATGAGCAGTTCTTC. The rearrangement links TRBV4-3 to TRBJ2-1; D is perhaps TRBD2 (6 bases). Germline V gene lookup returns CDR1 LGHNA and CDR2 YSLEER. Trimming cost V 4 bases and J 6 bases, with 13 bases left between them. The CDR3 consists of 14 residues.

J is TRBJ2-3 and V is TRBV6-2 or TRBV6-3; 7 bases line up with TRBD2. Germline assignment: CDR1 MNHEY and CDR2 SVGEGT. The CDR3 length is 18 residues. Losses at the gene ends were 0 bases for V and 0 bases for J; bases not matched to a gene: 9. The CDR3 DNA follows: TGTGCCAGCAGTTACTCGGTCGGGCGGGAGCCTAGCACAGATACGCAGTATTTT. Protein sequence: CASSYSVGREPSTDTQYF.

This clonotype was counted many times. This sequence joins TRBV7-3 and TRBJ1-3; no definite D call. The CDR3 consists of 14 residues. Germline lookup yields CDR1 SGHTA and CDR2 FQGTGA. V was clipped by 1 base and J by 0 bases, with 4 bases between them. The DNA for the CDR3 is TGTGCCAGCAGCTTAAGCAGCTCTGGAAACACCATATATTTT. As protein: CASSLSSSGNTIYF. The full variable domain, in which reference TRBV7-3 and TRBJ1-3 provide the parts outside the CDR3, is GAGVSQTPSNKVTEKGKYVELRCDPISGHTALYWYRQSLGQGPEFLIYFQGTGAADDSGLPNDRFFAVRPEGSVSTLKIQRTERGDSAVYLCASSLSSSGNTIYFGEGSWLTVV.

The chain joins TRBV10-3 to TRBJ1-1; D not certain. Germline CDR1 and CDR2: ENHRY and SYGVKD. Trimming left V 4 bases short and J 2 bases short, with 8 bases between. The length of the CDR3 is 13 residues. The CDR3 DNA follows: TGTGCCATCAGTGGGAGGGTAAACACTGAAGCTTTCTTT. Translating gives CAISGRVNTEAFF.

The chain is built from TRBV5-4 and TRBJ1-1; D may be TRBD1 (5 bases). Trimming cost V 0 bases and J 0 bases, with 9 bases left between them. Looked up from germline, CDR1 is SGHNT and CDR2 is YYREEE (reference sequence). There are 15 residues in the CDR3. The chain's CDR3 is CASSLEGPLNTEAFF. CDR3 DNA: TGTGCCAGCAGCTTGGAGGGACCATTGAACACTGAAGCTTTCTTT.

V gene TRBV6-2 or TRBV6-3 combines with J gene TRBJ2-1, with 11 bases fitting TRBD2. Germline CDR1 is MNHEY and CDR2 is SVGEGT. J lost 3 bases, V lost 0 bases, and 1 base had no gene match. The CDR3 length is 16 residues. The chain's CDR3 is CASSYSTSGGYNEQFF. The DNA for the CDR3 is TGTGCCAGCAGTTACTCAACTAGCGGGGGCTACAATGAGCAGTTCTTC.

The rearrangement uses TRBV6-2 or TRBV6-3 and TRBJ2-7; TRBD2 agrees at 10 bases. This CDR3 contains 17 residues. Trimming removed 5 bases from V and 5 bases from J; junction bases left unmatched: 15. Germline CDR1 is MNHEY and CDR2 is SVGEGT. CDR3 amino acids: CASSLTGPSGSRNEQYF. CDR3 nucleotide sequence: TGTGCCAGCAGTCTGACCGGACCTAGCGGGAGTCGGAACGAGCAGTACTTC.

In its sample, this clonotype was seen a few times. This chain links TRBV6-5 with TRBJ2-3; D is ambiguous. V lost 4 bases to trimming and J lost 2 bases, with 16 bases between them. The CDR3 length is 16 residues. CDR1 is MNHEY and CDR2 is SVGAGI in the germline V gene. In DNA form, the CDR3 reads TGTGCCAGCAGTTCCATAAGTGTTACTTTCACAGATACGCAGTATTTT. Encoded protein: CASSSISVTFTDTQYF.